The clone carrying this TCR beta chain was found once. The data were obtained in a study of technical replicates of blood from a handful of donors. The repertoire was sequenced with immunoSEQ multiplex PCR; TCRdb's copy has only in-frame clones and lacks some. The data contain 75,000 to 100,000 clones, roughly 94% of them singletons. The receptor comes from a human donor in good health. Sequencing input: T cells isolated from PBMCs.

CDR3 sequence: CASRSIGSYNEQFF. Here the CDR3 DNA reads TGTGCCAGCAGGTCCATCGGCTCCTACAATGAGCAGTTCTTC. This chain links TRBV14 with TRBJ2-1, with D unresolved. This CDR3 has 14 residues. Trimming took off 6 bases at V and 0 bases at J, with 9 bases between the two ends. Per the germline V gene, CDR1 is SGHDN and CDR2 is FVKESK.